The clone carrying this T cell receptor beta chain was observed a few times. Deletions cut 8 bases from V and 8 bases from J, with 23 bases between. Germline CDR1 DFQATT, CDR2 SNEGSKA (reference sequence). This CDR3 spans 14 amino acids. MiXCR, applied by TCRdb to the 5' RACE reads, yields one record per CDR3 protein. The table has roughly 120,000 distinct CDR3 sequences, 9% to 15% seen once. The entry originates in a study of spatial heterogeneity in lung cancer. Study as a whole: The follow-up PBMC samples were sequenced whenever they were available. The median time to follow-up was approximately 26 months after resection.

As for time point: blood at routine non-recurrence follow-up after resection. No cells were sorted before sequencing. The whole RNA sequenced was extracted from tumor, nontumor lung or frozen PBMC. Sequenced here: PBMCs, sampled at follow-up. The TCR sequence derives from a male donor with early-stage non-small cell lung cancer. This chain connects TRBV20-1 to TRBJ2-3; D ambiguous. CDR3 loop: CSIKERTAPSTQYF. The CDR3 nucleotides are TGCAGTATCAAGGAGAGGACCGCGCCCAGTACGCAGTATTTT.